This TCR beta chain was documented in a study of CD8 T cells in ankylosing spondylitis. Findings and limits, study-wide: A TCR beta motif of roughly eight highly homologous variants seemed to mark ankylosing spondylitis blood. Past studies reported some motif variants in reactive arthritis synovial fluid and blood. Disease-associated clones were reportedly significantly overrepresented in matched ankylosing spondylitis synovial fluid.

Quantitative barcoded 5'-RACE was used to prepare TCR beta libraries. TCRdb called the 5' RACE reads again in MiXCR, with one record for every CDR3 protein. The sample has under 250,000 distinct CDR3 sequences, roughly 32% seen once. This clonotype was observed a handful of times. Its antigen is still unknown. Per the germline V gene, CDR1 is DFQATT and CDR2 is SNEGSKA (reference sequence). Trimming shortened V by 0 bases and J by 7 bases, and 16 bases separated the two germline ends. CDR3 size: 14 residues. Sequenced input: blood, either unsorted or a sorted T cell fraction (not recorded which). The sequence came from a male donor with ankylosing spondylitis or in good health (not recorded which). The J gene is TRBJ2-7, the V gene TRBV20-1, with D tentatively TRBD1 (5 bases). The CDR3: CSARDFRSQVEQYF. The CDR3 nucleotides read TGCAGTGCTAGAGATTTTAGATCACAGGTGGAGCAGTACTTC.